The clone carrying this T cell receptor beta chain has a handful of counts. Its matching antigen is unknown. Relying on iRepertoire HTBI primers and Arm-PCR of CDR3 regions, the team built TCR beta libraries. TCRdb processed the multiplex PCR reads anew with MiXCR; each CDR3 protein has one entry. The sample contains roughly 500,000 distinct CDR3 sequences, approximately 13% of which appear only once. This sample was taken from a study of regulatory T cells in long-lasting Graves disease. Overall study context: Duration of antithyroid drug therapy among newly diagnosed Graves' patients was under 3 months. Whole-study findings and limits: Not thyroid tissue but only peripheral blood was studied. The TCR repertoire of persistent Graves' patients was less diverse than that of newly diagnosed ones.

Described time point: newly diagnosed GD, antithyroid drugs for less than 3 months. Preparation of the TCR library used RNA extracted from PBMCs. As a group, patients came from one endocrinology department in Xi'an, China. This sample also appeared in a second study, on T cells in Graves' hyperthyroidism and ophthalmopathy.

This sequence was found in a man aged 25 to 40 with Graves disease. Sequencing used peripheral blood mononuclear cells (PBMCs), obtained at new diagnosis, from a patient treated with antithyroid drugs.

The CDR3 here is CASSSRTRAYNEQFF. The CDR3 bases are TGTGCCAGCAGTTCCCGGACTAGGGCCTACAATGAGCAGTTCTTC. The gene calls are TRBV12-3 or TRBV12-4 and TRBJ2-1, with 7 bases matching TRBD2. This CDR3 is built from 15 residues. Trimming cost V 4 bases and J 2 bases; bases outside gene matches: 5.